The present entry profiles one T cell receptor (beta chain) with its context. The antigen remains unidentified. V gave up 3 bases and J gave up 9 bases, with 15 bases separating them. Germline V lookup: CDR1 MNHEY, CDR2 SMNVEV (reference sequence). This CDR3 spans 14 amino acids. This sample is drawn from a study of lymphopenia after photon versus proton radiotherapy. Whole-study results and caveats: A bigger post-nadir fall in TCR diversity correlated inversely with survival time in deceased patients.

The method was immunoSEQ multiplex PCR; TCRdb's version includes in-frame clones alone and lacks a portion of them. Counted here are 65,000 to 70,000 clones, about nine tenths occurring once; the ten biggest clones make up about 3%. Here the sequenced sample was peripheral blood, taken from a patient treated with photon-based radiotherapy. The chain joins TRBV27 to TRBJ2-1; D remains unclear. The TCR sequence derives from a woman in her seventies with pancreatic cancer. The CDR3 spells CASSFSFQAGEQFF. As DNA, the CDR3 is TGTGCCAGCAGTTTTTCATTTCAGGCAGGTGAGCAGTTCTTC.